This record covers a single T cell receptor (beta chain). In germline, CDR1 is MGHRA, CDR2 YSYEKL. The CDR3 consists of 17 residues. The V and J ends lost 1 base and 0 bases respectively, with 13 bases between them. The data were obtained in a study of OX40 agonist ivuxolimab in advanced cancers. Some clones are missing from TCRdb's copy, which holds only in-frame ones; the method was immunoSEQ multiplex PCR. Among tens of thousands of clones listed, roughly 85% were seen once. The chain links TRBV4-1 to TRBJ1-3, with D possibly TRBD1 on 5 matching bases. Sequences were derived from CD4+ or CD8+ T cells sorted from blood, sampled in a trial of the OX40 agonist ivuxolimab. This receptor was taken from an adult with an advanced solid tumor such as melanoma, head and neck, liver or kidney cancer. The CDR3, as DNA: TGCGCCAGCAGCCAAGGGCGCCCGGGGGTCTCTGGAAACACCATATATTTT. Translated, it gives CASSQGRPGVSGNTIYF.